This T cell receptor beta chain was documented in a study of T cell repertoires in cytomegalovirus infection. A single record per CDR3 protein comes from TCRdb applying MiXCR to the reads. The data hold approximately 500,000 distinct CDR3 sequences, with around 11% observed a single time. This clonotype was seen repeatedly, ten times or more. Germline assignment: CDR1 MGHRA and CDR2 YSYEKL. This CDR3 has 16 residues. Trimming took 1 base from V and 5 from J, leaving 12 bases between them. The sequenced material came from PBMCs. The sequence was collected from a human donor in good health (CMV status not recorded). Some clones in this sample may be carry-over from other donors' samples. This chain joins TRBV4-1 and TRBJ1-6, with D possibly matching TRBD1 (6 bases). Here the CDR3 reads CASSQAPNRDNSPLHF. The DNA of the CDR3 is TGCGCCAGCAGCCAAGCCCCGAACAGGGATAATTCACCCCTCCACTTT.